These T cell receptor beta chains were read from a single sample in a study of identical twins. MiXCR was run by TCRdb on the 5' RACE reads, yielding one entry per CDR3 protein. The profile shows approximately 890,000 distinct CDR3 sequences, roughly an eighth of them singletons. This sample also appeared in a second study, on yellow fever vaccine responses in identical twins.

The specimen sequenced was PBMCs. The receptors come from a woman between 18 and 29 years old in good health. Each CDR3 is given with its conserved first and last residue.

V gene: TRBV11-2; J gene: TRBJ2-5; CDR3 protein: CASSLIGKAETQYF
V gene: TRBV28; J gene: TRBJ1-2; CDR3 protein: CASTTTGTGVSRGYTF
V gene: TRBV12-3/TRBV12-4; J gene: TRBJ2-1; CDR3 protein: CASSLRLVRDWSSYNEQFF
V gene: TRBV29-1; J gene: TRBJ1-3; CDR3 protein: CSVVGGQNSGNTIYF
V gene: TRBV10-3; J gene: TRBJ2-7; CDR3 protein: CAISRGQTYEQYF
V gene: TRBV29-1; J gene: TRBJ1-2; CDR3 protein: CSVEVVRERGYTF
V gene: TRBV3-1; J gene: TRBJ2-6; CDR3 protein: CASSQEQPGANVLTF
V gene: TRBV28; J gene: TRBJ2-1; CDR3 protein: CASSLDLAGVSYNEQFF
V gene: TRBV20-1; J gene: TRBJ2-3; CDR3 protein: CSANARVGDTQYF
V gene: TRBV4-2; J gene: TRBJ2-3; CDR3 protein: CASSQDRETDTQYF
V gene: TRBV29-1; J gene: TRBJ2-5; CDR3 protein: CSVTGNLRKQETQYF
V gene: TRBV28; J gene: TRBJ2-5; CDR3 protein: CASSLQDFRGRETQYF
V gene: TRBV4-1; J gene: TRBJ1-2; CDR3 protein: CASSQLDKPNYGYTF
V gene: TRBV27; J gene: TRBJ2-7; CDR3 protein: CASSLVDQPGYEQYF
V gene: TRBV5-1; J gene: TRBJ2-3; CDR3 protein: CASRRGQGSADTQYF
V gene: TRBV10-3; J gene: TRBJ2-1; CDR3 protein: CAISRLSLADTQFF
V gene: TRBV7-3; J gene: TRBJ2-1; CDR3 protein: CASSLTIRSSGRGDNEQFF
V gene: TRBV5-5; J gene: TRBJ2-7; CDR3 protein: CASSLLLTSGSYEQYF
V gene: TRBV20-1; J gene: TRBJ2-5; CDR3 protein: CSAAGQGEWETQYF
V gene: TRBV7-9; J gene: TRBJ2-1; CDR3 protein: CASSFRAGGDEQFF
V gene: TRBV20-1; J gene: TRBJ2-7; CDR3 protein: CSAARDRGLNEQYF
V gene: TRBV28; J gene: TRBJ1-2; CDR3 protein: CASSQGQANYGYTF